The rows below give T cell receptor beta chains drawn from one sample of a study of beta chain features in type 1 diabetes. Repertoires were generated with immunoSEQ multiplex PCR, while TCRdb's copy carries only in-frame clones and drops some. The profile shows 630,000 or so clones, around an eighth of them singletons. Specimen: naive CD4+ T cells from blood. These receptors originate from a man aged 18 to 29 with type 1 diabetes. The CDR3 runs from the conserved cysteine through the conserved F or W. D genes are given only for firm matches. Only some rows state a clone size, as once, few, many or a class for expanded clones.

>TRBJ2-7|.|.|TRBV19
CASSTQGSYEQYF
TGTGCCAGTAGTACACAGGGTTCCTACGAGCAGTACTTC
>TRBJ1-1|few|.|TRBV20-1
CSANEAFF
TGCAGTGCCAACGAAGCTTTCTTT
>TRBJ2-4|few|.|TRBV30
CACSTGGKNIQYF
TGTGCCTGCAGTACTGGGGGCAAAAACATTCAGTACTTC
>TRBJ1-2|.|.|TRBV7-6
CASSSFPNSNYGYTF
TGTGCCAGCAGCTCCTTTCCCAATTCCAACTATGGCTACACCTTC
>TRBJ2-5|few|TRBD2|TRBV5-1
CASSLKQGGRAQETQYF
TGCGCCAGCAGCTTGAAACAAGGCGGGAGGGCCCAAGAGACCCAGTACTTC
>TRBJ1-2|.|TRBD1|TRBV5-4
CASSFRDRNYGYTF
TGTGCCAGCAGCTTTCGGGACAGGAACTATGGCTACACCTTC
>TRBJ2-2|.|.|TRBV19
CASSTDHGELFF
TGTGCCAGTAGTACGGACCACGGGGAGCTGTTTTTT
>TRBJ1-2|.|.|TRBV5-4
CASSLPNTGIRGYTF
TGTGCCAGCAGCTTGCCTAATACAGGGATCCGTGGCTACACCTTC
>TRBJ1-4|.|.|TRBV7-9
CASSLAGAPGNEKLFF
TGTGCCAGCAGCTTAGCTGGGGCCCCGGGAAATGAAAAACTGTTTTTT
>TRBJ2-3|.|.|TRBV11-3
CASSIGAGTDTQYF
TGTGCCAGCAGCATAGGGGCGGGTACAGATACGCAGTATTTT
>TRBJ2-1|.|TRBD1|TRBV28
CASITTGTAYNEQFF
TGTGCCAGCATCACCACCGGGACAGCCTACAATGAGCAGTTCTTC
>TRBJ2-7|.|.|TRBV11-2
CASSLGGGYSYEQYF
TGTGCCAGCAGCTTGGGGGGAGGCTATTCCTACGAGCAGTACTTC
>TRBJ2-1|.|.|TRBV29-1
CSVDPIYYNEQFF
TGCAGCGTTGATCCCATATATTACAATGAGCAGTTCTTC
>TRBJ2-1|few|TRBD1|TRBV6-4
CASRTGTGGLEQFF
TGTGCCAGCAGAACCGGGACAGGGGGCCTTGAGCAGTTCTTC
>TRBJ2-1|.|.|TRBV30
CAWSALGEQFF
TGTGCCTGGAGTGCATTAGGCGAGCAGTTCTTC
>TRBJ2-2|few|.|TRBV20-1
CSARAAGELFF
TGCAGTGCTAGAGCGGCCGGGGAGCTGTTTTTT
>TRBJ2-7|.|.|TRBV20-1
CSAREGFEQYF
TGCAGTGCTAGAGAGGGGTTCGAGCAGTACTTC
>TRBJ2-5|.|.|TRBV5-1
CASSFSAQEETQYF
TGCGCCAGCAGCTTTTCTGCTCAGGAAGAGACCCAGTACTTC
>TRBJ1-1|few|.|TRBV7-2
CASGQMGNTEAFF
TGTGCCTCCGGGCAGATGGGGAACACTGAAGCTTTCTTT
>TRBJ2-1|few|TRBD2|TRBV30
CAWTLAGGNEQFF
TGTGCCTGGACGTTAGCGGGAGGCAATGAGCAGTTCTTC
>TRBJ2-2|.|.|TRBV30
CAWSRAYTGELFF
TGTGCCTGGAGTAGGGCGTACACCGGGGAGCTGTTTTTT
>TRBJ2-4|.|.|TRBV19
CASSIDLAPGQNIQYF
TGTGCCAGTAGTATAGACCTAGCGCCGGGTCAAAACATTCAGTACTTC
>TRBJ2-5|.|TRBD2|TRBV29-1
CSGTGGQETQYF
TGCAGCGGAACGGGGGGACAAGAGACCCAGTACTTC
>TRBJ1-1|few|TRBD1|TRBV10-1
CASSEGTGSGEAFF
TGCGCCAGCAGTGAAGGGACAGGGTCCGGTGAAGCTTTCTTT
>TRBJ1-5|few|.|TRBV2
CASSRRDTYQPQHF
TGTGCCAGCAGTAGGCGGGACACCTATCAGCCCCAGCATTTT
>TRBJ1-2|.|.|TRBV30
CAWSLYYGYTF
TGTGCCTGGAGTCTCTATTATGGCTACACCTTC
>TRBJ2-2|.|TRBD2|TRBV19
CASSPLAGSNTGELFF
TGTGCCAGTAGCCCTCTAGCGGGGTCGAACACCGGGGAGCTGTTTTTT
>TRBJ2-5|.|.|TRBV18
CASSPKSQGRETQYF
TGTGCCAGCTCACCAAAATCCCAGGGTCGGGAGACCCAGTACTTC
>TRBJ1-1|few|.|TRBV7-9
CASSPQTDTEAFF
TGTGCCAGCAGCCCCCAAACCGACACTGAAGCTTTCTTT
>TRBJ1-1|.|.|TRBV7-3
CASSQQGGNTEAFF
TGTGCCAGCAGCCAACAGGGTGGTAACACTGAAGCTTTCTTT
>TRBJ1-6|.|.|TRBV28
CASSWAQDVSPLHF
TGTGCCAGCAGTTGGGCCCAAGATGTTTCACCCCTCCACTTT
>TRBJ2-5|.|.|TRBV7-2
CASSSKMGGAETQYF
TGTGCCAGCAGTTCCAAGATGGGGGGGGCGGAGACCCAGTACTTC
>TRBJ2-2|.|.|TRBV9
CASSVVVPPGELFF
TGTGCCAGCAGCGTAGTCGTACCCCCCGGGGAGCTGTTTTTT
>TRBJ2-5|.|.|TRBV4-1
CASSQGSEETQYF
TGCGCCAGCAGCCAAGGAAGTGAAGAGACCCAGTACTTC